This T cell receptor (beta chain) comes out of a study of T cell responses to AZD1222 COVID-19 vaccine. With regard to this clone: What it binds is not known.

Findings of the study overall: Two AZD1222 administrations were followed by greater Spike-specific TCR breadth and depth. White British donors predominated, females outnumbered males, and clonal diversity was possibly underestimated. The study identified only a handful of AZD1222 recipients as seropositive at baseline.

CDR1 MNHEY and CDR2 SVGEGT come from the germline V gene. CDR3 length: 15 residues. V lost 2 bases and J 1 base, leaving 12 bases between the germline ends. The data were produced by immunoSEQ multiplex PCR, yet TCRdb's version contains in-frame clones alone and is incomplete. Of around 140,000 clones in the sample, 88% were seen once. The clonotype was recovered from an adult who received the MenACWY meningococcal vaccine as a control. The rearrangement joins TRBV6-2 or TRBV6-3 to TRBJ2-7; a weak D match, TRBD1 (6 bases). This material consisted of peripheral blood, taken 28 days after the second dose of the MenACWY control vaccine. The CDR3 DNA reads TGTGCCAGCAGTTACGGCAGGGGCGGATCCTACGAGCAGTACTTC. Its protein is CASSYGRGGSYEQYF.